The 16 T cell receptor beta chains below were found in one sample sequenced in a study of blood T cell repertoires in COVID-19. Clones were read by immunoSEQ multiplex PCR, and TCRdb kept only the in-frame ones, dropping some. The sample yields about 140,000 clones, 86% seen once. Sequencing input: peripheral blood. These receptor sequences come from a woman aged 60-70 years with acute or convalescent COVID-19.

The V and J genes are TRBV2 and TRBJ2-3; tentative D call: TRBD1 (6 bases). CDR3 length: 12 residues. The germline gives CDR1 SNHLY, CDR2 FYNNEI. V was cut by 10 bases and J by 5 bases, with 13 bases left in between. In DNA form, the CDR3 reads TGTGCCATAGATGGGGGCGGAGATACGCAGTATTTT. As protein: CAIDGGGDTQYF.

This chain joins TRBV19 and TRBJ1-1; 9 bases agree with TRBD1. Germline CDR1 LNHDA, CDR2 SQIVND (reference sequence). This CDR3 comprises 15 residues. V lost 0 bases, J lost 6 bases, and 5 bases stayed unmatched. CDR3 DNA sequence: TGTGCCAGTAGTATAGAAGGGACAGGGACGGCTGAAGCTTTCTTT. It yields the protein CASSIEGTGTAEAFF.

This rearrangement joins TRBV11-3 to TRBJ2-7; tentatively, D is TRBD1 (5 bases). The CDR3 sequence is 14 residues long. Germline V gene lookup returns CDR1 SGHNT and CDR2 YENEEA. V lost 6 bases, J lost 5 bases, and 17 bases lay in between. CDR3 in DNA: TGTGCCAGCAGTCGATATCCTCAGGGCCACGAGCAGTACTTC. Translating gives CASSRYPQGHEQYF.

The chain combines TRBV10-1 with TRBJ1-1; 7 bases agree with TRBD1. This CDR3 spans 13 amino acids. Trimming at V came to 6 bases and at J to 0 bases, leaving 1 base not matched to a gene. Per the germline V gene, CDR1 is WNHNN and CDR2 is SYGVQD (reference sequence). The CDR3 DNA reads as TGCGCCAGCAGGGGACAGCTGAACACTGAAGCTTTCTTT. Translated, it gives CASRGQLNTEAFF.

The V and J genes are TRBV27 and TRBJ2-7; 12 bases line up with TRBD1. The trim removed 5 bases at V and 5 bases at J, leaving 7 bases unmatched. CDR3 length equals 15 residues. CDR1 is MNHEY, CDR2 SMNVEV, per germline (reference sequence). The CDR3 region has the DNA TGTGCCAGCAGTCGGGCTGGGACAGGGGGCGACGAGCAGTACTTC. Translated, it gives CASSRAGTGGDEQYF.

The genes are TRBV12-3 or TRBV12-4 and TRBJ1-5; unclear D gene. Trimming left V 5 bases short and J 6 bases short, with 11 bases between. CDR3 length: 13 residues. The CDR3 protein is CASSPEGIQPQHF. The CDR3 nucleotides are TGTGCCAGCAGTCCTGAGGGAATTCAGCCCCAGCATTTT.

The chain has TRBV9 and TRBJ1-1; no firm D call. This CDR3 comprises 16 residues. Trimming left V 0 bases short and J 0 bases short, with 12 bases between. Germline assignment: CDR1 SGDLS and CDR2 YYNGEE. Here the CDR3 DNA reads TGTGCCAGCAGCGTAGGATCGGTGGGCGTGAACACTGAAGCTTTCTTT. This encodes CASSVGSVGVNTEAFF.

The chain recombines TRBV7-8 with TRBJ2-3; possible D gene TRBD1, 5 bases. This CDR3 has 12 residues. V was clipped by 3 bases and J by 4 bases, with 5 bases between them. Germline V gene lookup returns CDR1 SGHVS and CDR2 FQNEAQ. The chain's CDR3 is CASSLGPDTQYF. Written as DNA, the CDR3 is TGTGCCAGCAGCTTGGGGCCAGATACGCAGTATTTT.

The table lists this clone with a count of one. The chain couples TRBV4-3 to TRBJ1-2; unclear D gene. In germline, CDR1 is LGHNA, CDR2 YSLEER. V lost 0 bases, J lost 3 bases, and 11 bases lay in between. The CDR3 is made up of 15 amino acids. The CDR3 is CASSQDQSTYYGYTF. The DNA of the CDR3 is TGCGCCAGCAGCCAAGATCAAAGCACTTACTATGGCTACACCTTC.

The rearrangement links TRBV5-1 to TRBJ2-2, with 9 bases matching TRBD1. CDR1 is SGHRS, CDR2 YFSETQ, per germline. After removal of 6 bases from V and 4 bases from J, the junction contained 4 bases not matched to a gene. The CDR3 spans 14 residues. CDR3 loop: CASTTGGLTGELFF. In nucleotides, the CDR3 is TGCGCCAGCACGACAGGGGGTCTCACCGGGGAGCTGTTTTTT.

This clone is a singleton in its sample. J is TRBJ1-1 and V is TRBV5-1; D is unclear. Germline V gene sequence: CDR1 SGHRS, CDR2 YFSETQ. V lost 0 bases, J lost 1 base, and 10 bases lay in between. The CDR3 covers 15 residues. CDR3 in amino acids: CASSLDEVWNTEAFF. CDR3 nucleotide sequence: TGCGCCAGCAGCTTGGACGAGGTTTGGAACACTGAAGCTTTCTTT. The whole variable domain, remainder taken from reference TRBV5-1 and TRBJ1-1, is KAGVTQTPRYLIKTRGQQVTLSCSPISGHRSVSWYQQTPGQGLQFLFEYFSETQRNKGNFPGRFSGRQFSNSRSEMNVSTLELGDSALYLCASSLDEVWNTEAFFGQGTRLTVV.

The rearrangement links TRBV9 to TRBJ2-2; TRBD2 aligns across 7 bases. This CDR3 is built from 17 residues. With 0 bases clipped from V and 0 bases from J, the junction kept 5 bases outside the gene matches. CDR1 is SGDLS, CDR2 YYNGEE, per germline. The CDR3 DNA reads as TGTGCCAGCAGCGTAGCTGGCAGCGGGGCGAACACCGGGGAGCTGTTTTTT. Protein sequence: CASSVAGSGANTGELFF.

This chain links TRBV5-1 with TRBJ2-2; 8 nucleotides line up with TRBD1. The CDR3 extends over 16 amino acids. The junction had 9 bases not matched to a gene; V was cut back by 4 bases and J by 4 bases. Per germline, CDR1 SGHRS and CDR2 YFSETQ. The CDR3 DNA sequence: TGCGCCAGCAGCCGATCCGGACAGGGCGCCACCGGGGAGCTGTTTTTT. Amino acid sequence: CASSRSGQGATGELFF.

This clone occurred a few times. CDR3 loop: CASSLTDRGGRETQYF. The CDR3 DNA reads TGTGCCAGCAGCCTTACGGACAGGGGAGGAAGAGAGACCCAGTACTTC. The chain joins TRBV7-6 to TRBJ2-5, with 9 bases aligning to TRBD1. Germline CDR1 SGHVS, CDR2 FNYEAQ. The J segment lost 4 bases and the V segment lost 5 bases, leaving 11 bases of the junction unmatched. This CDR3 has 16 amino acids. Together with reference TRBV7-6 and TRBJ2-5, the CDR3 gives the full variable domain: GAGVSQSPRYKVTKRGQDVALRCDPISGHVSLYWYRQALGQGPEFLTYFNYEAQQDKSGLPNDRFSAERPEGSISTLTIQRTEQRDSAMYRCASSLTDRGGRETQYFGPGTRLLVL.

This chain links TRBV10-1 with TRBJ2-2, with 8 bases identical to TRBD2. This CDR3 is built from 16 residues. Unmatched junction bases numbered 12, after V lost 6 bases and J lost 6 bases. Germline V gives CDR1 WNHNN, CDR2 SYGVQD (reference sequence). As DNA, the CDR3 is TGCGCCAGCAGCCCCGAAATGGCGGGGGGCCCCGGGGAGCTGTTTTTT. Translating it yields CASSPEMAGGPGELFF.

The chain joins TRBV19 to TRBJ1-3; D ambiguous. The CDR3 has 16 amino acids. Germline lookup yields CDR1 LNHDA and CDR2 SQIVND (reference sequence). V lost 2 bases and J lost 0, with 11 bases in between. Here the CDR3 reads CASSILGTASGNTIYF. As DNA, the CDR3 is TGTGCCAGTAGTATACTCGGCACAGCCTCTGGAAACACCATATATTTT.